This T cell receptor beta chain is from a study of cytomegalovirus exposure and HLA in healthy donors. Background on the study: Early released data comprised around 79 million unique TCRs from HLA-typed donors.

Study findings and constraints: Many donors shared some public TCRs, even though most TCR sequences were rare. In a later analysis, a missense DCLRE1C variant was linked to TCR beta V- and J-gene trimming.

The PCR used 60 Vbeta and 13 Jbeta primers. Some clones are missing from TCRdb's copy, which holds only in-frame ones; the method was immunoSEQ multiplex PCR. The table records about 150,000 clones, around 75% of them present only once. Trimming cost V 5 bases and J 5 bases, with 10 bases left between them. This CDR3 spans 13 amino acids. CDR1 and CDR2 from the germline V gene are MNHNS and SASEGT. In this sample, this clone turned up a few times. The antigen is not known. The material sequenced was PBMCs. The chain links TRBV6-1 to TRBJ1-5; perhaps TRBD1 as D (5 bases). The clonotype comes from a woman aged 18 to 35 in good health and CMV-seronegative. Here the CDR3 DNA reads TGTGCCAGCAGTATACAGGCGGATCAGCCCCAGCATTTT. Its translation is CASSIQADQPQHF.